This entry lists 30 T cell receptor beta chains sequenced from one sample in a study of identical twins. From the 5' RACE reads, TCRdb called clonotypes with MiXCR, one entry per CDR3 protein. Here the sample spans a few hundred thousand distinct CDR3 sequences, about an eighth being singletons. These same records also appear under a second study, on yellow fever vaccine responses in identical twins.

The sample consisted of memory (CD45RO+) T cells sorted from blood. Receptor source: a woman between 18 and 29 years old in good health.

In this sample, this clonotype turned up a few times. The chain joins TRBV11-2 to TRBJ2-1, with 8 bases lining up with TRBD1. CDR3 length equals 15 residues. The V gene end was trimmed by 7 bases and the J gene end by 2 bases; junction bases not matched to a gene: 7. Germline CDR1 is SGHAT and CDR2 is FQNNGV. This chain's CDR3 is CASTPPGQAYNEQFF. CDR3 nucleotide sequence: TGTGCCAGCACCCCACCGGGACAGGCCTACAATGAGCAGTTCTTC. Using reference TRBV11-2 and TRBJ2-1 for the parts outside the CDR3, the full variable domain is EAGVAQSPRYKIIEKRQSVAFWCNPISGHATLYWYQQILGQGPKLLIQFQNNGVVDDSQLPKDRFSAERLKGVDSTLKIQPAKLEDSAVYLCASTPPGQAYNEQFFGPGTRLTVL.

This clonotype turned up a few times. The rearrangement links TRBV7-2 to TRBJ2-3, with 9 bases matching TRBD2. Germline loops: CDR1 SGHTA, CDR2 FQGNSA. Losses at the gene ends were 2 bases for V and 10 bases for J; bases not matched to a gene: 4. The CDR3 loop spans 13 amino acids. DNA for the CDR3: TGTGCCAGCAGCTTACGCCAGCGGGAGGCGCAGTATTTT. Translating it yields CASSLRQREAQYF. The variable domain in full, completed from reference TRBV7-2 and TRBJ2-3, reads GAGVSQSPSNKVTEKGKDVELRCDPISGHTALYWYRQSLGQGLEFLIYFQGNSAPDKSGLPSDRFSAERTGGSVSTLTIQRTQQEDSAVYLCASSLRQREAQYFGPGTRLTVL.

A few counts support this clonotype. V usage is TRBV5-4 and J usage is TRBJ2-1; 9 bases map to TRBD2. V was clipped by 3 bases and J by 8 bases; unmatched bases: 18. Germline V CDR1 and CDR2: SGHNT, YYREEE (reference sequence). The CDR3 extends over 18 amino acids. This chain's CDR3 is CASSSPGRGSGRSDEQFF. As DNA, the CDR3 is TGTGCCAGCAGCTCCCCGGGGAGGGGTAGCGGGAGATCCGATGAGCAGTTCTTC.

The table lists this clonotype with many counts. This chain's CDR3 is CASSEASGRQFF. As DNA, the CDR3 is TGTGCCAGCAGTGAAGCTTCGGGACGGCAGTTCTTC. The genes are TRBV2 and TRBJ2-1; D possibly matches TRBD1 or TRBD2 (5 bases each). Germline-derived CDR1 and CDR2 are SNHLY and FYNNEI. V was trimmed by 0 bases and J by 12 bases, leaving 9 bases between them. The CDR3 sequence is 12 residues long.

This rearrangement joins TRBV15 to TRBJ2-6, with a weak D call TRBD1 (5 bases). The germline V gene has CDR1 LNHNV and CDR2 YYDKDF (reference sequence). The CDR3 consists of 15 residues. Trimming pared 0 bases from V and 3 bases from J, leaving 6 bases between. This CDR3 is CATSRDRVGANVLTF. The CDR3 nucleotides are TGTGCCACCAGCAGAGACAGGGTTGGGGCCAACGTCCTGACTTTC.

In this sample, this clonotype turned up many times. The rearrangement links TRBV20-1 to TRBJ2-7; 8 bases align to TRBD2. There are 13 residues in the CDR3. CDR1 and CDR2 from the germline V gene are DFQATT and SNEGSKA (reference sequence). The V gene end was trimmed by 3 bases and the J gene end by 3 bases; junction bases not matched to a gene: 4. As DNA, the CDR3 is TGCAGTGCTAGTCTAGCGGGTGGCTACGAGCAGTACTTC. This codes for CSASLAGGYEQYF.

This clonotype was picked up a small number of times. The V call is TRBV4-1, the J call TRBJ1-4; D is uncertain. V was clipped by 1 base and J by 3 bases, with 9 bases between them. The CDR3 is 15 residues long. The germline gives CDR1 MGHRA, CDR2 YSYEKL. In nucleotides, the CDR3 is TGCGCCAGCAGCCAAGTTGCAGGTTCTAATGAAAAACTGTTTTTT. Protein sequence: CASSQVAGSNEKLFF.

This sequence joins TRBV20-1 and TRBJ2-7; 8 positions match TRBD2. V dropped 0 bases and J dropped 7; count of bases not matched to a gene: 8. This CDR3 has 14 amino acids. CDR1 is DFQATT and CDR2 is SNEGSKA in the germline V gene (reference sequence). CDR3 region: CSARDPGGSMEQYF. CDR3 nucleotide sequence: TGCAGTGCTAGAGATCCGGGGGGGTCAATGGAGCAGTACTTC.

This clonotype was observed at least ten times. The chain uses TRBV3-1 and TRBJ1-1, with TRBD1 identical over 10 bases. Trimming removed 2 bases from V and 6 bases from J; junction bases left unmatched: 15. The CDR3 length is 18 residues. Germline V gene data show CDR1 as LGHDT and CDR2 as YNNKEL (reference sequence). The CDR3 DNA is TGTGCCAGCAGCCAATTCCGGGACAGGGGCCCGAAGGGGGCTGAAGCTTTCTTT. It is translated as CASSQFRDRGPKGAEAFF.

This chain connects TRBV7-9 to TRBJ2-7; D is unresolved. Trimming took off 2 bases at V and 2 bases at J, with 10 bases between the two ends. Germline V gene lookup returns CDR1 SEHNR and CDR2 FQNEAQ (reference sequence). This CDR3 contains 14 residues. CDR3 in DNA: TGTGCCAGCAGCTTATTTGAACTGACCTACGAGCAGTACTTC. Its protein product is CASSLFELTYEQYF.

This clonotype showed up just a few times. CDR3 amino acids: CATRWRTEAFF. CDR3 bases: TGTGCCACCAGGTGGAGGACAGAAGCTTTCTTT. The chain uses TRBV15 and TRBJ1-1; tentatively, D is TRBD1 (5 bases). CDR1 and CDR2 (germline): LNHNV, YYDKDF (reference sequence). This CDR3 region has 11 residues. With 6 bases removed from V and 8 bases from J, the gap between germline ends came to 10 bases.

This clonotype was seen more than once but under ten times. The J gene is TRBJ2-3, the V gene TRBV10-2; D may be TRBD2 (6 bases). The CDR3 covers 16 residues. Germline V lookup: CDR1 WSHSY, CDR2 SAAADI. Between the trimmed V and J ends, which lost 2 bases and 0 bases, there was a span of 12 bases. CDR3 DNA sequence: TGCGCCAGCAGTGAGGGGTCCGGGGGTAGCACAGATACGCAGTATTTT. This translates into CASSEGSGGSTDTQYF.

A few counts support this clonotype. V gene TRBV3-1 combines with J gene TRBJ2-5; the D gene is possibly TRBD2 (6 bases). The V gene's germline CDR1 is LGHDT and CDR2 YNNKEL (reference sequence). The CDR3 runs to 16 residues. V shed 5 bases and J shed 4 bases, with 20 bases lying between them. CDR3 residues: CASSWTDGGAGETQYF. The CDR3 nucleotides read TGTGCCAGCAGCTGGACCGACGGGGGAGCTGGAGAGACCCAGTACTTC.

This clonotype was counted at least ten times. The V and J genes are TRBV7-2 and TRBJ2-5; TRBD2 matches at 10 bases. V lost 5 bases to trimming and J lost 2 bases; unmatched junction nucleotides: 2. CDR3 size: 14 residues. Germline V CDR1 and CDR2: SGHTA, FQGNSA. The CDR3 DNA follows: TGTGCCAGCAGCCGTAGCGGGGGGCAAGAGACCCAGTACTTC. Its translation: CASSRSGGQETQYF.

This clonotype was seen repeatedly, ten times or more. This chain uses TRBV5-1 with TRBJ2-5; no firm D call. Germline V gene data show CDR1 as SGHRS and CDR2 as YFSETQ. The germline V and J ends were trimmed by 4 bases and 0 bases, with 7 bases remaining between them. The CDR3 loop spans 13 amino acids. CDR3 loop: CASSTYNQETQYF. The CDR3 region has the DNA TGCGCCAGCAGCACCTACAACCAAGAGACCCAGTACTTC.

This clonotype has more than one count but fewer than ten. The chain recombines TRBV5-1 with TRBJ2-1; TRBD2 matches at 11 bases. CDR1 and CDR2 from the germline V gene are SGHRS and YFSETQ. The CDR3 is made up of 15 amino acids. The V and J ends lost 3 bases and 9 bases, in that order; junction bases with no gene match: 8. The chain's CDR3 is CASSSIAGGPGEQFF. As DNA, the CDR3 is TGCGCCAGCAGCTCAATAGCGGGAGGGCCGGGTGAGCAGTTCTTC.

The chain has TRBV3-1 and TRBJ1-4; D remains unclear. Germline V gene sequence: CDR1 LGHDT, CDR2 YNNKEL (reference sequence). The CDR3 spans 14 residues. The V and J ends lost 6 bases and 0 bases respectively, with 8 bases between them. The CDR3 DNA is TGTGCCAGCAGGGGCAGTGCAACTAATGAAAAACTGTTTTTT. Its translation is CASRGSATNEKLFF. Together with reference TRBV3-1 and TRBJ1-4, the CDR3 gives the full variable domain: DTAVSQTPKYLVTQMGNDKSIKCEQNLGHDTMYWYKQDSKKFLKIMFSYNNKELIINETVPNRFSPKSPDKAHLNLHINSLELGDSAVYFCASRGSATNEKLFFGSGTQLSVL.

This clonotype was recorded a few times. The chain joins TRBV24-1 to TRBJ2-5; no firm D call. Germline V gene data show CDR1 as KGHDR and CDR2 as SFDVKD. The CDR3 totals 14 residues. V was pared by 9 bases and J by 0 bases, with 13 bases between. Here the CDR3 reads CATGSFGDQETQYF. For the CDR3, the DNA is TGTGCCACCGGATCTTTTGGAGACCAAGAGACCCAGTACTTC.

Many counts were recorded for this clonotype. CDR3: CASIAGGPVNEQFF. The CDR3 coding sequence is TGTGCCAGCATAGCGGGGGGGCCGGTCAATGAGCAGTTCTTC. This chain uses TRBV12-3 or TRBV12-4 with TRBJ2-1; TRBD2 matches 11 bases. V shed 7 bases, J shed 6 bases, and the junction held 5 bases outside the gene matches. The CDR3 totals 14 residues.

The gene calls are TRBV30 and TRBJ1-4, with unresolved D. The CDR3 sequence is 12 residues long. Trimming took off 0 bases at V and 7 bases at J, with 6 bases between the two ends. Per germline, CDR1 GTSNPN and CDR2 SVGIG (reference sequence). This CDR3 reads CAWSVRLEKLFF. CDR3 nucleotide sequence: TGTGCCTGGAGTGTACGACTTGAAAAACTGTTTTTT.

This clonotype was seen a few times. The V call is TRBV7-2, the J call TRBJ2-7; TRBD2 agrees at 8 bases. Looked up from germline, CDR1 is SGHTA and CDR2 is FQGNSA. J lost 3 bases, V lost 6 bases, and 10 bases had no gene match. CDR3 length equals 15 residues. CDR3 sequence: CASSYAGTSRYEQYF. CDR3 bases: TGTGCCAGCAGTTATGCCGGGACTAGTCGCTACGAGCAGTACTTC.

This clonotype appeared many times. The chain recombines TRBV7-2 with TRBJ2-7, with a possible D match to TRBD2 (6 bases). The CDR3 contains 15 residues. Per the germline V gene, CDR1 is SGHTA and CDR2 is FQGNSA. Trimming removed 4 bases at V and 0 bases at J, with 13 bases between. CDR3 sequence reads: CASSSAGRASYEQYF. CDR3 DNA: TGTGCCAGCAGCTCAGCGGGCCGGGCCTCCTACGAGCAGTACTTC.

This clonotype was counted many times. The rearrangement links TRBV20-1 to TRBJ2-2, with a tentative D call TRBD1 (5 bases). The germline V gene has CDR1 DFQATT and CDR2 SNEGSKA (reference sequence). Between the trimmed V and J ends, which lost 7 bases and 8 bases, there was a span of 14 bases. The CDR3 is 12 residues long. The CDR3 bases are TGCAGTGTCACCAGGGTGGTGGGGGAGCTGTTTTTT. Protein product: CSVTRVVGELFF.

This clonotype appeared many times. CDR3 sequence reads: CSARSIAGGLYEQYF. The DNA of the CDR3 is TGCAGTGCTAGAAGCATAGCGGGAGGGCTCTACGAGCAGTACTTC. The chain joins TRBV20-1 to TRBJ2-7, with 11 bases that match TRBD2. This CDR3 is built from 15 residues. Trimming at V came to 2 bases and at J to 3 bases, leaving 6 bases not matched to a gene. The V gene's germline CDR1 is DFQATT and CDR2 SNEGSKA (reference sequence).

The chain joins TRBV11-2 to TRBJ1-5; D not resolved. The CDR3 sequence is 13 residues long. The germline V and J ends were trimmed by 5 bases and 5 bases, with 10 bases remaining between them. CDR1 and CDR2 (germline): SGHAT, FQNNGV. CDR3 amino acids: CASSQDRYQPQHF. The CDR3 DNA reads as TGTGCCAGCAGCCAAGACCGCTATCAGCCCCAGCATTTT.

This clonotype showed up just a few times. V is TRBV19 and J is TRBJ2-3, with a tentative D call TRBD1 (5 bases). Germline V gene data show CDR1 as LNHDA and CDR2 as SQIVND (reference sequence). V was clipped by 1 base and J by 5 bases, with 13 bases between them. The CDR3 has 15 amino acids. CDR3 DNA sequence: TGTGCCAGTAGTATAGCCGCCAGGGCCGGAGATACGCAGTATTTT. Amino acid sequence: CASSIAARAGDTQYF.

This clonotype turned up a few times. The V gene is TRBV15, the J gene TRBJ2-1; D gene ambiguous. The CDR3 runs 15 residues. The V gene's germline CDR1 is LNHNV and CDR2 YYDKDF (reference sequence). V lost 1 base and J 2 bases, leaving 9 bases between the germline ends. The CDR3 reads CATSRARFTYNEQFF. The CDR3, as DNA: TGTGCCACCAGCAGAGCGAGGTTTACCTACAATGAGCAGTTCTTC.

This clonotype was detected many times. The V call is TRBV12-3 or TRBV12-4, the J call TRBJ2-7; 8 bases are shared with TRBD1. The trim removed 3 bases at V and 6 bases at J, leaving 10 bases unmatched. This CDR3 has 15 residues. The CDR3 DNA reads as TGTGCCAGCAGTTTCCCCCAGGGGGCAATGGCCGAGCAGTACTTC. It yields the protein CASSFPQGAMAEQYF.

The chain has TRBV20-1 and TRBJ2-2; 14 bases line up with TRBD2. V was clipped by 0 bases and J by 3 bases; unmatched bases: 6. The CDR3 loop spans 18 amino acids. Germline V gives CDR1 DFQATT, CDR2 SNEGSKA (reference sequence). CDR3 amino acids: CSARDKQGLAGDTGELFF. CDR3 nucleotides: TGCAGTGCTAGAGATAAGCAGGGACTAGCGGGAGACACCGGGGAGCTGTTTTTT.

In this sample, this clonotype turned up a few times. The chain is built from TRBV27 and TRBJ2-7, with D perhaps matching TRBD1 (5 bases). The CDR3 sequence is 16 residues long. V was clipped by 4 bases and J by 2 bases, with 18 bases between them. CDR1 is MNHEY, CDR2 SMNVEV, per germline (reference sequence). CDR3 in DNA: TGTGCCAGCAGTTCACGGACACCGCCTATGGCCTACGAGCAGTACTTC. It encodes CASSSRTPPMAYEQYF.